The 16 T cell receptor beta chains below come from one sample, sequenced in a study of regulatory T cells in long-lasting Graves disease. The sample's time point: newly diagnosed GD, antithyroid drugs for less than 3 months. Generation of the TCR library employed RNA extracted from PBMCs. Combining iRepertoire HTBI primers with Arm-PCR of CDR3 regions, the authors built TCR beta libraries. MiXCR, run by TCRdb on the multiplex PCR reads, gives a single entry per CDR3 protein. Of about 430,000 distinct CDR3 sequences in the sample, 15% were seen once. This sample also belongs to another study, concerning T cells in Graves' hyperthyroidism and ophthalmopathy.

The sample was peripheral blood mononuclear cells (PBMCs), taken at new diagnosis, from a patient treated with antithyroid drugs. These receptors were collected from a woman between 40 and 50 years old with Graves disease.

This clonotype was found a few times. This chain links TRBV5-4 with TRBJ2-7; the match to TRBD2 covers 10 bases. Germline V gene data show CDR1 as SGHNT and CDR2 as YYREEE (reference sequence). CDR3 size: 15 residues. After removal of 1 base from V and 4 bases from J, the junction contained 5 bases not matched to a gene. The chain's CDR3 is CASSLSSGSGYEQYF. CDR3 coding DNA: TGTGCCAGCAGCTTGTCTAGCGGGAGTGGATACGAGCAGTACTTC. Full variable domain (remainder filled in from reference TRBV5-4 and TRBJ2-7): ETGVTQSPTHLIKTRGQQVTLRCSSQSGHNTVSWYQQALGQGPQFIFQYYREEENGRGNFPPRFSGLQFPNYSSELNVNALELDDSALYLCASSLSSGSGYEQYFGPGTRLTVT.

Remarks on this clonotype: Relative to the germline gene, one junction end is altered; a read error may explain this. The CDR3 protein is CASSLTGGGFNEQLF. CDR3 coding DNA: TGTGCCAGCAGCTTAACGGGAGGGGGCTTTAATGAGCAGCTCTTC. This chain uses TRBV7-6 with TRBJ2-1; D is possibly TRBD2 (8 bases). This CDR3 spans 15 amino acids. Germline loops: CDR1 SGHVS, CDR2 FNYEAQ. Filled out from reference TRBV7-6 and TRBJ2-1, the complete variable domain reads GAGVSQSPRYKVTKRGQDVALRCDPISGHVSLYWYRQALGQGPEFLTYFNYEAQQDKSGLPNDRFSAERPEGSISTLTIQRTEQRDSAMYRCASSLTGGGFNEQLFGPGTRLTVL.

This clonotype was seen repeatedly, ten times or more. The V call is TRBV12-3 or TRBV12-4, the J call TRBJ1-5; D is unresolved. V was trimmed by 3 bases and J by 0 bases, leaving 12 bases between them. The CDR3 is 16 amino acids. The CDR3 is CASSLRTYDSNQPQHF. The CDR3 DNA reads as TGTGCCAGCAGTTTGAGGACTTACGATAGCAATCAGCCCCAGCATTTT.

The table lists this clonotype with many counts. This chain joins TRBV11-3 and TRBJ2-1; no clear D. The germline V gene encodes CDR1 SGHNT and CDR2 YENEEA. The CDR3 spans 16 residues. V was trimmed by 5 bases and J by 4 bases, leaving 18 bases between them. The CDR3: CASSPSAGSAYNEQFF. Here the CDR3 DNA reads TGTGCCAGCAGCCCTTCTGCCGGGTCCGCTTACAATGAGCAGTTCTTC.

At least ten counts were recorded for this clonotype. The chain uses TRBV24-1 and TRBJ1-1; 10 bases agree with TRBD1. After removal of 4 bases from V and 7 bases from J, the junction contained 5 bases not matched to a gene. This CDR3 region has 14 residues. Per germline, CDR1 KGHDR and CDR2 SFDVKD. The CDR3 region is CATSERDRGFEAFF. In nucleotides, the CDR3 is TGTGCCACCAGTGAGCGGGACAGGGGCTTTGAAGCTTTCTTT.

As for this clonotype: A far larger clone is a single base away, which makes a read error likely. V is TRBV11-3 and J is TRBJ2-1; 7 bases line up with TRBD1. V shed 1 base and J 5 bases; nucleotides not matched to a gene: 8. Germline assignment: CDR1 SGHNT and CDR2 YENEEA. The CDR3 runs to 16 residues. For the CDR3, the DNA is TGTGCCAGCAGCTTAGGCCCCGACAGGGTGGACAATGAGCAGTTCTTC. Translating gives CASSLGPDRVDNEQFF.

This clonotype was counted only a few times. CDR3 bases: TGTGCCAGCAGCTGGGGGCCCGGAGAGGATCAGCCCCAGCATTTT. Protein product: CASSWGPGEDQPQHF. The V and J genes are TRBV13 and TRBJ1-5; tentatively, D is TRBD1 (6 bases). Between the trimmed V and J ends, which lost 4 bases and 5 bases, there was a span of 15 bases. The CDR3 runs 15 residues. Germline CDR1 reads PRHDT; CDR2 reads FYEKMQ (reference sequence).

The chain joins TRBV16 to TRBJ1-1; a weak D match, TRBD1 (6 bases). The CDR3 covers 12 residues. Germline V gene lookup returns CDR1 KGHSY and CDR2 FQNENV. V shed 5 bases and J shed 5 bases, with 9 bases lying between them. CDR3 region: CASSNRATEAFF. The CDR3 DNA is TGTGCCAGCAGCAACAGGGCAACTGAAGCTTTCTTT. Complete variable domain (other parts from reference TRBV16 and TRBJ1-1): GEEVAQTPKHLVRGEGQKAKLYCAPIKGHSYVFWYQQVLKNEFKFLISFQNENVFDETGMPKERFSAKCLPNSPCSLEIQATKLEDSAVYFCASSNRATEAFFGQGTRLTVV.

This clonotype has ten or more counts. The V gene is TRBV11-3, the J gene TRBJ1-2; D is perhaps TRBD1 (5 bases). The CDR3 covers 14 residues. The V end was cut by 5 bases, the J end by 7 bases, with 17 bases between. CDR1 is SGHNT, CDR2 YENEEA, per germline. Written as DNA, the CDR3 is TGTGCCAGCAGCCCGGGGGACCGGTCGTCTGGCTACACCTTC. It codes for CASSPGDRSSGYTF.

This chain uses TRBV5-6 with TRBJ1-1; D might be TRBD1 (5 bases). V was pared by 3 bases and J by 8 bases, with 17 bases between. The CDR3 consists of 14 residues. CDR1 SGHDT and CDR2 YYEEEE come from the germline V gene. The chain's CDR3 is CASSWASFGQEAFF. The CDR3 DNA follows: TGTGCCAGCAGCTGGGCGTCATTCGGACAAGAAGCTTTCTTT.

This clonotype was observed at least ten times. This chain uses TRBV27 with TRBJ2-1, with 11 bases that match TRBD2. Per germline, CDR1 MNHEY and CDR2 SMNVEV (reference sequence). This CDR3 spans 15 amino acids. V was clipped by 8 bases and J by 3 bases; unmatched bases: 6. The CDR3: CASGLGTSGYNEQFF. CDR3 bases: TGTGCCAGCGGCCTAGGGACTAGCGGCTACAATGAGCAGTTCTTC.

The chain employs TRBV6-1 and TRBJ1-5; no reliable D call. The CDR3 extends over 15 amino acids. Trimming took 6 bases from V and 1 from J, leaving 13 bases between them. Germline-derived CDR1 and CDR2 are MNHNS and SASEGT. The CDR3 protein is CASSQLAMSNQPQHF. For the CDR3, the DNA is TGTGCCAGCAGCCAACTTGCGATGAGCAATCAGCCCCAGCATTTT.

This sequence joins TRBV7-3 and TRBJ1-3; D is ambiguous. Germline V gene sequence: CDR1 SGHTA, CDR2 FQGTGA. The CDR3 has 17 residues. V gave up 1 base and J gave up 0 bases, with 13 bases separating them. The DNA for the CDR3 is TGTGCCAGCAGCTTAAAGGGCGGCGCAATCTCTGGAAACACCATATATTTT. Translation gives CASSLKGGAISGNTIYF.

The sample holds many counts of this clonotype. This chain links TRBV27 with TRBJ1-2; no clear D. V was shortened by 2 bases and J by 8 bases, with 18 bases between the two germline ends. This CDR3 contains 15 residues. CDR1 is MNHEY and CDR2 is SMNVEV in the germline V gene (reference sequence). CDR3 DNA sequence: TGTGCCAGCAGTTTAGACGGCTTAACTATGGAAGGCTACACCTTC. Its protein is CASSLDGLTMEGYTF.

This clonotype was found many times. The genes are TRBV28 and TRBJ1-4, with 9 bases identical to TRBD1. CDR3 length: 18 residues. The V gene end was trimmed by 3 bases and the J gene end by 4 bases; junction bases not matched to a gene: 12. Germline V gives CDR1 MDHEN, CDR2 SYDVKM. The CDR3, as DNA: TGTGCCAGCAGTTTGGAGGCATTTTTGGACAGGGGTAATGAAAAACTGTTTTTT. Translated, it gives CASSLEAFLDRGNEKLFF.

This clonotype occurred a few times. V and J are TRBV7-9 and TRBJ1-2, with 9 bases identical to TRBD1. Unmatched junction bases numbered 4, after V lost 4 bases and J lost 4 bases. The CDR3 has 14 residues. The V gene's germline CDR1 is SEHNR and CDR2 FQNEAQ (reference sequence). The CDR3 DNA follows: TGTGCCAGCAGCTCCGGGGACAGGGCCTATGGCTACACCTTC. The encoded protein is CASSSGDRAYGYTF.